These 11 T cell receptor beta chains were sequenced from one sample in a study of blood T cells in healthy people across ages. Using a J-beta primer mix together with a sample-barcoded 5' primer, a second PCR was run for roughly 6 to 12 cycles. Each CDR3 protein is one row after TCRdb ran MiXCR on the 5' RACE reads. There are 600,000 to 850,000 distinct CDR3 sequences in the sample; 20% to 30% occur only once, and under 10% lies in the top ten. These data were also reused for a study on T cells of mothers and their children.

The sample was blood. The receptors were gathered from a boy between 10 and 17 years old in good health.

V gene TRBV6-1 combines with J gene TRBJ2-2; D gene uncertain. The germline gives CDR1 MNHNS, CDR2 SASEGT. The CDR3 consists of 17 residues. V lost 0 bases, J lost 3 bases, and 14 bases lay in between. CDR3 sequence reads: CASSEAKGRLYTGELFF. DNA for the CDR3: TGTGCCAGCAGTGAAGCTAAGGGCAGGCTCTACACCGGGGAGCTGTTTTTT.

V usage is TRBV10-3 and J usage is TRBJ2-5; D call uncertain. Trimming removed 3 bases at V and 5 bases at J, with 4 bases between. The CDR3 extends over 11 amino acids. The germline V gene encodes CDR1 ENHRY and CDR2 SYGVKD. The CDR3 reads CAISEYETQYF. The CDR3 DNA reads TGTGCCATCAGTGAATACGAGACCCAGTACTTC.

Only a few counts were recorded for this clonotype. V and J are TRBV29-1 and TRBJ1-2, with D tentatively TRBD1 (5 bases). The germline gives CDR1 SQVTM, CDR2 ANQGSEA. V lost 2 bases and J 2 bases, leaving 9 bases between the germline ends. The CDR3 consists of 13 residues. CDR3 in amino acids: CSVELQGNYGYTF. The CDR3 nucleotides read TGCAGCGTTGAACTTCAGGGAAACTATGGCTACACCTTC.

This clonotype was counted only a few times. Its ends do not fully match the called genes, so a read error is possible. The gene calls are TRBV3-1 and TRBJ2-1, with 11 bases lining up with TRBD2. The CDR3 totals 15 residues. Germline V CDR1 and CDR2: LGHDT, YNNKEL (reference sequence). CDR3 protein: CASSQGTSGGNEQFF. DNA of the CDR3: TGTGCCAGCAGTCAAGGCACTAGCGGGGGCAATGAGCAGTTCTTC.

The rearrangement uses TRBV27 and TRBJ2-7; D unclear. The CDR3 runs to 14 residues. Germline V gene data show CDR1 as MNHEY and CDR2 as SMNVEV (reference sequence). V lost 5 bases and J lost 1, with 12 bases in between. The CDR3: CASSIFDGSYEQYF. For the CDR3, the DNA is TGTGCCAGCAGTATCTTCGACGGATCCTACGAGCAGTACTTC.

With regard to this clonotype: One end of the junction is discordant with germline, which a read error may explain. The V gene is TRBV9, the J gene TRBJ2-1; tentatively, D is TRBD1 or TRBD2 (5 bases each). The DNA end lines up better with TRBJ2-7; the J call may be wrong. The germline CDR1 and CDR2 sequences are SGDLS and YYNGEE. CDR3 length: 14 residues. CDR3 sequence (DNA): TGTGCCGGCAGCGTAGCTGGGGGTCCCTACGAGCAGTACTTC. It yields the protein CAGSVAGGPYEQYF.

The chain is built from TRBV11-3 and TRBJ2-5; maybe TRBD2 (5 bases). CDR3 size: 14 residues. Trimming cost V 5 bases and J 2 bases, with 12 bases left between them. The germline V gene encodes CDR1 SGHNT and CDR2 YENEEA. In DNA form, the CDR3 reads TGTGCCAGCAGCCTAGGACTTATACAAGAGACCCAGTACTTC. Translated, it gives CASSLGLIQETQYF.

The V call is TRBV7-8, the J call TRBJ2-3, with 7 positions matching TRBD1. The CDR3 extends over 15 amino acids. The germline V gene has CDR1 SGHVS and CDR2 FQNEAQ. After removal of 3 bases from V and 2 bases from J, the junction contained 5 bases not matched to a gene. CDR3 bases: TGTGCCAGCAGCTTTCTCCAGGGGGTCACAGATACGCAGTATTTT. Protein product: CASSFLQGVTDTQYF. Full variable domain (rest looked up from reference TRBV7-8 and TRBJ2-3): GAGVSQSPRYKVAKRGQDVALRCDPISGHVSLFWYQQALGQGPEFLTYFQNEAQLDKSGLPSDRFFAERPEGSVSTLKIQRTQQEDSAVYLCASSFLQGVTDTQYFGPGTRLTVL.

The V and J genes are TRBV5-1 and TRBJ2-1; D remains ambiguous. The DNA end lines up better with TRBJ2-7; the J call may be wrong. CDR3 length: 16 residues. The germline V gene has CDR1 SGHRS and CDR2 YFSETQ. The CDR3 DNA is TGCGCCAGCAGCTTGTTCGGAAGTATGGGGACCTACGAGCAGTACTTC. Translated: CASSLFGSMGTYEQYF.

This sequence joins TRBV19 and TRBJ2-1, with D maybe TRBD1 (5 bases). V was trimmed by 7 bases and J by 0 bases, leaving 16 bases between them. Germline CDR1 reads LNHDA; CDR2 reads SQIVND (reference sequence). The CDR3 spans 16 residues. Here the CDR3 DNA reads TGTGCCAGTATCGTAGGGGAAGGAAGCTCCTACAATGAGCAGTTCTTC. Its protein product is CASIVGEGSSYNEQFF.

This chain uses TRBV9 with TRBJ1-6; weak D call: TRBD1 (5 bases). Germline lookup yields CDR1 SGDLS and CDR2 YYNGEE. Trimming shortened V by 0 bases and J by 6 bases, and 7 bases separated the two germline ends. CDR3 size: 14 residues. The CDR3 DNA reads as TGTGCCAGCAGCGTAGCGGGGCTTAATTCACCCCTCCACTTT. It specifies CASSVAGLNSPLHF.